Shown below are 21 T cell receptor beta chains from a single sample sequenced in a study of blood T cell repertoires in COVID-19. Profiled with immunoSEQ multiplex PCR; TCRdb holds only in-frame clones, not every one. The sample includes some 100,000 clones, approximately 86% of them seen just once. The sequenced sample was PBMCs or T cells enriched from blood (not recorded which). Receptors were obtained from a woman aged 45-59 years who had recovered from COVID-19.

The rearrangement joins TRBV5-4 to TRBJ2-1; 10 positions match TRBD2. The CDR3 length is 15 residues. The germline V gene encodes CDR1 SGHNT and CDR2 YYREEE (reference sequence). V lost 4 bases to trimming and J lost 6 bases; unmatched junction nucleotides: 7. DNA for the CDR3: TGTGCCAGCAGCCTCCCTAGCGGGAGTCGCAATGAGCAGTTCTTC. Translation: CASSLPSGSRNEQFF.

The chain has TRBV28 and TRBJ2-1, with 14 positions matching TRBD2. CDR3 length: 17 amino acids. Germline V gives CDR1 MDHEN, CDR2 SYDVKM. The V segment lost 4 bases and the J segment 0 bases; nucleotides outside the gene matches: 2. The CDR3 nucleotides read TGTGCCAGCAGTTCCGGACTAGCGGGGGGCTCCTACAATGAGCAGTTCTTC. It translates to CASSSGLAGGSYNEQFF.

This clone was recorded once. The chain uses TRBV9 and TRBJ1-2; the D is unclear. Looked up from germline, CDR1 is SGDLS and CDR2 is YYNGEE. Trimming cost V 2 bases and J 6 bases, with 17 bases left between them. The CDR3 is 15 amino acids. The CDR3, as DNA: TGTGCCAGCAGCGTCAGCGGGCGTTTGGTGGATGGCTACACCTTC. This sequence encodes CASSVSGRLVDGYTF. Based on the CDR3 plus reference TRBV9 and TRBJ1-2, the full variable domain is DSGVTQTPKHLITATGQRVTLRCSPRSGDLSVYWYQQSLDQGLQFLIQYYNGEERAKGNILERFSAQQFPDLHSELNLSSLELGDSALYFCASSVSGRLVDGYTFGSGTRLTVV.

This CDR3 reads CASSPSGEVHTEAFF. The CDR3 DNA reads TGTGCCAGCAGCCCCAGCGGGGAGGTCCACACTGAAGCTTTCTTT. This rearrangement joins TRBV6-5 to TRBJ1-1; D ambiguous. This CDR3 is built from 15 residues. Germline V lookup: CDR1 MNHEY, CDR2 SVGAGI. V lost 6 bases, J lost 3 bases, and 17 bases lay in between.

The rearrangement uses TRBV30 and TRBJ2-3; 8 nucleotides line up with TRBD1. Germline lookup yields CDR1 GTSNPN and CDR2 SVGIG (reference sequence). The CDR3 runs 15 residues. V was pared by 1 base and J by 3 bases, with 6 bases of the junction left unmatched. Here the CDR3 DNA reads TGTGCCTGGAGTGAATTAACAGGGGGTACAGATACGCAGTATTTT. This encodes CAWSELTGGTDTQYF.

CDR3 amino acids: CASSRDSRNTGELFF. In DNA, the CDR3 is TGTGCCAGCAGCCGGGACAGTCGGAACACCGGGGAGCTGTTTTTT. The chain combines TRBV5-4 with TRBJ2-2, with TRBD1 identical over 7 bases. The CDR3 is 15 residues long. CDR1 is SGHNT, CDR2 YYREEE, per germline (reference sequence). The J segment lost 1 base and the V segment lost 4 bases, leaving 4 bases of the junction unmatched.

The gene calls are TRBV30 and TRBJ2-4; 11 positions agree with TRBD2. V shed 2 bases, J shed 9 bases, and the junction held 6 bases outside the gene matches. CDR1 and CDR2 (germline): GTSNPN, SVGIG (reference sequence). The CDR3 has 14 amino acids. This CDR3 is CAWSIAGGLGIQYF. CDR3 in DNA: TGTGCCTGGAGTATAGCGGGGGGGCTGGGCATTCAGTACTTC.

The rearrangement links TRBV27 to TRBJ2-6; no reliable D call. Germline V CDR1 and CDR2: MNHEY, SMNVEV (reference sequence). CDR3 length: 14 residues. Trimming cost V 4 bases and J 0 bases, with 4 bases left between them. CDR3 protein: CASSYNSGANVLTF. The CDR3 region has the DNA TGTGCCAGCAGTTATAACTCTGGGGCCAACGTCCTGACTTTC.

The CDR3 sequence: CASSQGDRGNEQYF. The DNA of the CDR3 is TGTGCCAGCAGCCAAGGGGACAGGGGCAACGAGCAGTACTTC. The chain is built from TRBV4-2 and TRBJ2-7, with 10 nucleotides matching TRBD1. The germline V gene encodes CDR1 LGHNA and CDR2 YNFKEQ. V lost 1 base, J lost 5 bases, and 2 bases stayed unmatched. The CDR3 is 14 residues long.

This rearrangement joins TRBV28 to TRBJ1-6; 7 bases map to TRBD1. V was clipped by 6 bases and J by 10 bases; unmatched bases: 12. Germline values: CDR1 MDHEN, CDR2 SYDVKM. The length of the CDR3 is 15 residues. The CDR3 DNA follows: TGTGCCAGCAGGGGAACCGGGACAGAGTCATCACCCCTCCACTTT. Amino acid sequence: CASRGTGTESSPLHF. The variable domain in full, with the rest retrieved from reference TRBV28 and TRBJ1-6, is DVKVTQSSRYLVKRTGEKVFLECVQDMDHENMFWYRQDPGLGLRLIYFSYDVKMKEKGDIPEGYSVSREKKERFSLILESASTNQTSMYLCASRGTGTESSPLHFGNGTRLTVT.

V gene TRBV3-1 (or the pseudogene TRBV3-2) combines with J gene TRBJ2-5, with TRBD2 as a possible D gene (6 bases). Germline CDR1 is LGHDT and CDR2 is YNNKEL (reference sequence). This CDR3 region has 13 residues. With 2 bases removed from V and 3 bases from J, the gap between germline ends came to 7 bases. Here the CDR3 DNA reads TGTGCCAGCAGCCAACGCGGGGAAGAGACCCAGTACTTC. Its translation is CASSQRGEETQYF.

In this sample, this clone turned up a few times. The genes are TRBV5-5 and TRBJ1-1, with 7 bases lining up with TRBD1. CDR3 size: 15 residues. With 1 base clipped from V and 2 bases from J, the junction kept 5 bases outside the gene matches. Germline CDR1 SGHKS, CDR2 YYEKEE (reference sequence). CDR3 coding DNA: TGTGCCAGCAGCTTGAGAGGGGGCGGCAACACTGAAGCTTTCTTT. Its translation: CASSLRGGGNTEAFF.

Only one count was recorded for this clone. The chain uses TRBV11-3 and TRBJ2-1; 8 nucleotides match TRBD1. The CDR3 has 15 amino acids. The germline V gene encodes CDR1 SGHNT and CDR2 YENEEA. After removal of 3 bases from V and 4 bases from J, the junction contained 5 bases not matched to a gene. DNA of the CDR3: TGTGCCAGCAGCTTCTCAGACAGGGGATACAATGAGCAGTTCTTC. This sequence encodes CASSFSDRGYNEQFF.

The chain employs TRBV5-4 and TRBJ1-1; unclear D gene. CDR1 SGHNT and CDR2 YYREEE come from the germline V gene (reference sequence). The V and J ends lost 5 bases and 1 base respectively, with 9 bases between them. CDR3 length equals 13 residues. This chain's CDR3 is CASRYEWNTEAFF. CDR3 coding DNA: TGTGCCAGCAGGTATGAGTGGAACACTGAAGCTTTCTTT. The complete variable domain, with remaining parts taken from reference TRBV5-4 and TRBJ1-1, reads ETGVTQSPTHLIKTRGQQVTLRCSSQSGHNTVSWYQQALGQGPQFIFQYYREEENGRGNFPPRFSGLQFPNYSSELNVNALELDDSALYLCASRYEWNTEAFFGQGTRLTVV.

DNA for the CDR3: TGTGCCAGCAGTGAGCGGGGGTACAATGAGCAGTTCTTC. Protein: CASSERGYNEQFF. The chain carries TRBV9 and TRBJ2-1; 8 positions agree with TRBD2. V shed 5 bases, J shed 4 bases, and the junction held 2 bases outside the gene matches. This CDR3 comprises 13 residues. Germline loops: CDR1 SGDLS, CDR2 YYNGEE.

This sequence joins TRBV19 and TRBJ2-1, with D maybe TRBD2 (5 bases). The CDR3 length is 15 residues. The germline CDR1 and CDR2 sequences are LNHDA and SQIVND (reference sequence). The ends were cut back, 7 bases at V and 2 bases at J, with 15 bases in the middle. CDR3 nucleotide sequence: TGTGCCAGTACCGCAAGCGGTAACACCTACAATGAGCAGTTCTTC. Protein: CASTASGNTYNEQFF.

The chain combines TRBV10-3 with TRBJ1-2; unclear D gene. With 3 bases removed from V and 8 bases from J, the gap between germline ends came to 7 bases. Germline values: CDR1 ENHRY, CDR2 SYGVKD. This CDR3 comprises 11 residues. The DNA for the CDR3 is TGTGCCATCAGTGAAGGAGGGGGCTACACCTTC. Its protein product is CAISEGGGYTF.

The CDR3 DNA is TGTGCCAGCAGCGATAGCGGGGGGTTTGCATTGGGGCCGGATACGCAGTATTTT. Residues: CASSDSGGFALGPDTQYF. The rearrangement joins TRBV9 to TRBJ2-3, with TRBD2 matching over 10 bases. This CDR3 is built from 18 residues. Germline V CDR1 and CDR2: SGDLS, YYNGEE. The V segment lost 3 bases and the J segment 6 bases; nucleotides outside the gene matches: 16.

The CDR3 DNA reads as TGTGCCATCAGTGAGTCGACAGTCCCAAACTCCTATAATTCACCCCTCCACTTT. Translation gives CAISESTVPNSYNSPLHF. J is TRBJ1-6 and V is TRBV10-3; the D gene is possibly TRBD1 (5 bases). The CDR3 totals 18 residues. Germline V gene data show CDR1 as ENHRY and CDR2 as SYGVKD. V was clipped by 0 bases and J by 0 bases, with 12 bases between them.

V is TRBV4-1 and J is TRBJ2-7; no firm D call. The CDR3 contains 11 residues. The V end lost 1 base, the J end lost 4 bases, and 2 bases lay between the germline ends. Germline V CDR1 and CDR2: MGHRA, YSYEKL. In DNA form, the CDR3 reads TGCGCCAGCAGCCAAGCTTACGAGCAGTACTTC. It yields the protein CASSQAYEQYF.

The chain uses TRBV6-4 and TRBJ1-2, with D possibly TRBD1 on 5 matching bases. Per the germline V gene, CDR1 is MRHNA and CDR2 is SNTAGT. V dropped 6 bases and J dropped 6 bases, with 17 bases sitting between them. The CDR3 runs to 14 residues. The CDR3 region is CASSAAGYADGYTF. The CDR3 coding sequence is TGTGCCAGCAGCGCAGCAGGGTACGCGGATGGCTACACCTTC.